The rows below give T cell receptor beta chains drawn from one sample of a study of control samples from healthy donors and cancer patients. Generated by immunoSEQ multiplex PCR, the TCRdb table keeps only in-frame clones and is missing some. In the table there are 150,000 to 200,000 clones, 85% to 90% of which are singletons. Sequenced input: blood. These receptors came from a woman aged 30 to 39 in good health. Both conserved end residues are part of each CDR3. A D gene is named only where the DNA matches it firmly. Clone size is not always given. Where it is, it says once, few, many or a class for expanded clones.

d_call,j_call,clone_size,v_call,cdr3_length,cdr3_nt,cdr3_aa
.,TRBJ1-1,few,TRBV12-1,15,TGTGCCAGCAGCCCATTCCGGGACAGGGGCTCTGAAGCTTTCTTT,CASSPFRDRGSEAFF
TRBD2,TRBJ2-1,.,TRBV7-2,15,TGTGCCAGCAGCTTCACTAGCGAACCAATCTATGAGCAGTTCTTC,CASSFTSEPIYEQFF
.,TRBJ1-1,.,TRBV5-1,11,TGCGCCAGCAGTGCAAACACTGAAGCTTTCTTT,CASSANTEAFF
TRBD1,TRBJ2-3,.,TRBV7-8,16,TGTGCCAGCAGCACCAAGACAGGGACCCTCACAGATACGCAGTATTTT,CASSTKTGTLTDTQYF
.,TRBJ1-1,.,TRBV5-1,14,TGCGCCAGCACCCCCGGCGGCATGAACACTGAAGCTTTCTTT,CASTPGGMNTEAFF
TRBD2,TRBJ2-3,.,TRBV19,16,TGTGCCAGTAGTACGCGGGGGGGCCCGTATGAAGATACGCAGTATTTT,CASSTRGGPYEDTQYF
.,TRBJ2-7,.,TRBV7-9,12,TGTGCCAGCAGCGACGGGACTGGCGAGCAGTACTTC,CASSDGTGEQYF
TRBD1,TRBJ2-7,.,TRBV3-1/TRBV3-2,14,TGTGCCAGCAGTCACGGACAGGGAGATTACGAGCAGTACTTC,CASSHGQGDYEQYF
.,TRBJ2-1,.,TRBV3-1/TRBV3-2,14,TGTGCCAGCAGCCAAGTCAGATTCGGCGATGAGCAGTTCTTC,CASSQVRFGDEQFF
.,TRBJ1-1,.,TRBV6-5,13,TGTGCCAGCGGTCGGCAGGGGCACACTGAAGCTTTCTTT,CASGRQGHTEAFF
.,TRBJ2-1,.,TRBV11-3,15,TGTGCCAGCAGCCCCCGGACAGCATCCTACAATGAGCAGTTCTTC,CASSPRTASYNEQFF
.,TRBJ2-5,.,TRBV7-2,14,TGTGCCAGCAGCTTAGGGGCCGCCCAAGAGACCCAGTACTTC,CASSLGAAQETQYF
.,TRBJ2-3,.,TRBV5-6,13,TGTGCCAGCAGCCGGGCGGGCACAGATACGCAGTATTTT,CASSRAGTDTQYF
.,TRBJ1-1,few,TRBV11-2,15,TGTGCCAGCAGCCCGATGGGACAACTGAACACTGAAGCTTTCTTT,CASSPMGQLNTEAFF
TRBD1,TRBJ2-2,few,TRBV29-1,13,TGCAGCGGACGACAGGGGGGCACCGGGGAGCTGTTTTTT,CSGRQGGTGELFF
.,TRBJ2-6,once,TRBV2,19,TGTGCCAGCAGTGAAGGATTTACTTGGTGGGACTCTGGGGCCAACGTCCTGACTTTC,CASSEGFTWWDSGANVLTF
.,TRBJ2-5,.,TRBV6-4,15,TGTGCCAGCAGCGTCGATCTAGGAGCGGAAGAGACCCAGTACTTC,CASSVDLGAEETQYF
TRBD1,TRBJ1-1,.,TRBV19,12,TGTGCCAGTAGACAGGGGTCGGGAGAAGCTTTCTTT,CASRQGSGEAFF
.,TRBJ1-5,.,TRBV28,13,TGTGCCAGCAGCAACAAAGGCAATCAGCCCCAGCATTTT,CASSNKGNQPQHF
TRBD1,TRBJ1-2,.,TRBV5-4,15,TGTGCCAGCAGCCCGGAACCGGGACAGGACTATGGCTACACCTTC,CASSPEPGQDYGYTF
.,TRBJ2-6,.,TRBV19,13,TGTGCCAGTAGTATAGATTGGGCCAACGTCCTGACTTTC,CASSIDWANVLTF
.,TRBJ1-3,.,TRBV15,14,TGTGCCACCAGCAGCAGGGGCTCTGGAAACACCATATATTTT,CATSSRGSGNTIYF
.,TRBJ2-7,.,TRBV25-1,13,TGTGCCAGCAGTGACCCGGGGTCCTACGAGCAGTACTTC,CASSDPGSYEQYF
TRBD2,TRBJ2-5,.,TRBV27,18,TGTGCCAGCAGTTTATCGGATGCGGGAGGGCCGGTAAAAGAGACCCAGTACTTC,CASSLSDAGGPVKETQYF